These T cell receptor beta chains were read from a single sample in a study of control samples from healthy donors and cancer patients. Generated by immunoSEQ multiplex PCR, the TCRdb table keeps only in-frame clones and is missing some. The sample shows some 100,000 clones, roughly 91% of them seen only once. Sequences were obtained from blood. The receptors come from a woman in her fifties or sixties in good health. The CDR3 runs from the conserved cysteine through the conserved F or W. The D gene is left open where the match is weak. Clone size is shown for a subset of rows, as once, few, many or a class of expanded clone.

TRBD1	TRBJ2-3	.	TRBV6-6	TGTGCCAGCAGCAGGACAGGGGGCACAGATACGCAGTATTTT	CASSRTGGTDTQYF
.	TRBJ2-2	.	TRBV7-9	TGTGCCAGCAGCCCCGACCCCGCGAACACCGGGGAGCTGTTTTTT	CASSPDPANTGELFF
.	TRBJ1-3	.	TRBV19	TGTGCCAGTAGGTCATGGACTGGAAACACCATATATTTT	CASRSWTGNTIYF
.	TRBJ2-5	.	TRBV2	TGTGCCAGCAGTGATGGTTTGGGAGGGGGGGAGACCCAGTACTTC	CASSDGLGGGETQYF
.	TRBJ1-2	.	TRBV4-1	TGCGCCAGCAGCCTCTACGGCGGGCAGGGTTACTATGGCTACACCTTC	CASSLYGGQGYYGYTF
.	TRBJ1-1	.	TRBV15	TGTGCCACCAGCAGAAAGGGAACTGAAGCTTTCTTT	CATSRKGTEAFF
TRBD1	TRBJ1-3	.	TRBV2	TGTGCCAGCAGTGAGGGATACAGGGGGCCTGGAAACACCATATATTTT	CASSEGYRGPGNTIYF
.	TRBJ2-2	.	TRBV6-5	TGTGCCAGCAGTTACCGGTTGACCGGGGAGCTGTTTTTT	CASSYRLTGELFF
.	TRBJ1-5	few	TRBV25-1	TGTGCCAGCAGTGAATCCGGCCTTTTCGGGGGGCCCCAGCATTTT	CASSESGLFGGPQHF
.	TRBJ1-1	.	TRBV20-1	TGCAGTGCTAGTTTTCGGGTGGTTCTCCCTGAAGCTTTCTTT	CSASFRVVLPEAFF
TRBD1	TRBJ1-2	.	TRBV2	TGTGCCAGCAGTACACAGGGGGCCGTCCTCTATGGCTACACCTTC	CASSTQGAVLYGYTF
TRBD1	TRBJ1-5	.	TRBV18	TGTGCCAGCTCAGGGACAGGGCAATTTCAGCCCCAGCATTTT	CASSGTGQFQPQHF
TRBD2	TRBJ2-4	.	TRBV12-3/TRBV12-4	TGTGCCAGCAATCAGATCGGGGGGTACATTCAGTACTTC	CASNQIGGYIQYF
TRBD2	TRBJ2-2	.	TRBV24-1	TGTGCCTCCGGGACTAGCGGGGATCCCTCAACCGGGGAGCTGTTTTTT	CASGTSGDPSTGELFF
TRBD2	TRBJ2-5	.	TRBV7-9	TGTGCCAGCAGCCCAGGACTAGCGGGGGGGCCGGAGACTCAGTACTTC	CASSPGLAGGPETQYF
TRBD2	TRBJ2-1	.	TRBV5-4	TGTGCCAGCAGCTTGGTCCTGGTGTGGGGCGGGAGGGCATACAATGAGCAGTTCTTC	CASSLVLVWGGRAYNEQFF
.	TRBJ1-1	.	TRBV7-2	TGTGCCAGCAGCTTGGGGGGAGGGATGAACACTGAAGCTTTCTTT	CASSLGGGMNTEAFF
TRBD2	TRBJ2-1	.	TRBV12-5	TGTGCTAGCGGACTCGGGACTAGCGGGGCCCGGGAGCAGTTCTTC	CASGLGTSGAREQFF
.	TRBJ2-5	.	TRBV6-5	TGTGCCAGCAGACCCAGACTAGGCAGAGAGACCCAGTACTTC	CASRPRLGRETQYF
.	TRBJ2-5	.	TRBV7-2	TGTGCCAGCAGCCGGTCCCTTAACACAGGGAACCAAGAGACCCAGTACTTC	CASSRSLNTGNQETQYF
.	TRBJ1-2	.	TRBV7-3	TGTGCCAGCAGCCCGTCCGGAGGGGGGCTCGGCTACACCTTC	CASSPSGGGLGYTF
TRBD2	TRBJ2-3	.	TRBV10-3	TGTGCCATCAGTGGCGGGACCCCGGGACTAGCGGGACCTAGCACAGATACGCAGTATTTT	CAISGGTPGLAGPSTDTQYF
.	TRBJ2-7	once	TRBV19	TGTGCCAGCGCTTTGGGGGGCTACGAGCAGTACTTC	CASALGGYEQYF
.	TRBJ2-1	.	TRBV4-1	TGCGCCAGCAGCCCCCATTCGATAGCGGACAATGAGCAGTTCTTC	CASSPHSIADNEQFF
.	TRBJ1-2	once	TRBV29-1	TGCAGCGTCGATGACAGCAGCGGGGGCTACACCTTC	CSVDDSSGGYTF
.	TRBJ2-4	.	TRBV9	TGTGCCAGCAGTGGGGACGCTGGAAACATTCAGTACTTC	CASSGDAGNIQYF
.	TRBJ2-5	.	TRBV6-5	TGTGCCGCGGGCCAAGAGACCCAGTACTTC	CAAGQETQYF
.	TRBJ2-3	.	TRBV6-5	TGTGCCAGCAGTTATCGGGTAGCGGCCACAGATACGCAGTATTTT	CASSYRVAATDTQYF
.	TRBJ2-4	.	TRBV6-5	TGTGCCAGCAGTTACTCCGACCAAAACATTCAGTACTTC	CASSYSDQNIQYF
.	TRBJ1-5	.	TRBV7-9	TGTGCCAGCAGCTTAGGTAGCGGGAGTCAGCCCCAGCATTTT	CASSLGSGSQPQHF
.	TRBJ2-2	.	TRBV9	TGTGCCAGCAGCTCCCAGAACACCGGGGAGCTGTTTTTT	CASSSQNTGELFF
.	TRBJ2-5	.	TRBV9	TGTGCCAGCAGCCGAGGACGGCAGGGAGAGACCCAGTACTTC	CASSRGRQGETQYF
.	TRBJ2-3	.	TRBV6-2/TRBV6-3	TGTGCCAGCAGTACAGACTTGCCCTCAGATACGCAGTATTTT	CASSTDLPSDTQYF
TRBD1	TRBJ1-2	.	TRBV5-4	TGTGCCAGCAGCTTCGACAGGGATGGCTACACCTTC	CASSFDRDGYTF
.	TRBJ2-5	.	TRBV11-2	TGTGCCAGCAGCTTAGCGCGGGCGGAAGAGACCCAGTACTTC	CASSLARAEETQYF
TRBD2	TRBJ2-3	.	TRBV19	TGTGCCAGTAGTATACTAGCGGTTAGCACAGATACGCAGTATTTT	CASSILAVSTDTQYF
.	TRBJ2-3	.	TRBV5-6	TGTGCCAGCAGCTTGTTTAGAGATACGCAGTATTTT	CASSLFRDTQYF
TRBD1	TRBJ2-5	.	TRBV11-2	TGTGCCAGCAGCTTAGGGGGTGGGGACAGAACCTGGGAGACCCAGTACTTC	CASSLGGGDRTWETQYF
.	TRBJ1-2	.	TRBV12-3/TRBV12-4	TGTGCCAGCGGCCAGGGGCGCGGCTACACCTTC	CASGQGRGYTF
.	TRBJ2-5	.	TRBV11-2	TGTGCCAGCAACGAAGGGGGGCTGGGGACCCAGTACTTC	CASNEGGLGTQYF
TRBD2	TRBJ2-3	.	TRBV7-9	TGTGCCAGCAGCCTTAGCGGGGGGACAGATACGCAGTATTTT	CASSLSGGTDTQYF
.	TRBJ1-5	.	TRBV30	TGTGCCTGGAGTGAACAGTCCAATCAGCCCCAGCATTTT	CAWSEQSNQPQHF
TRBD2	TRBJ2-2	.	TRBV7-3	TGTGCCAGCAGCCGGACTAGAAACACCGGGGAGCTGTTTTTT	CASSRTRNTGELFF